The present T cell receptor beta chain was sequenced within a study of early T cells in non-severe SARS-CoV-2 infection. Overall study context: Sequencing of unsorted whole blood was done on bulk RNA, leaving chains unpaired.

As part of library construction, unique molecular identifiers were attached to individual cDNA molecules. TCRdb passed the 5' RACE reads through MiXCR, listing each CDR3 protein once. The sample holds over 60,000 distinct CDR3 sequences, about an eighth seen once. This clonotype was recorded many times. Antigen unknown. Study results and caveats: Matching results from VDJdb favored anti-spike CD8 responses, leaving private and CD4 specificities undetected.

With 1 base clipped from V and 9 bases from J, the junction kept 5 bases outside the gene matches. Germline CDR1 reads MGHRA; CDR2 reads YSYEKL. This CDR3 has 15 amino acids. The sequence was collected from an adult who was a healthcare worker with PCR-confirmed SARS-CoV-2 infection or an uninfected control (not recorded which). The sample comprised whole blood. The chain links TRBV4-1 to TRBJ1-6, with TRBD1 matching over 8 bases. The CDR3 sequence: CASSQVQGAGSPLHF. CDR3 bases: TGCGCCAGCAGCCAAGTCCAGGGGGCAGGTTCACCCCTCCACTTT.